These 24 T cell receptor beta chains were all obtained from the same sample, sequenced in a study of T cells in Graves' hyperthyroidism and ophthalmopathy. TCR beta CDR3 regions were amplified from RNA transcripts. TCR CDR3 regions were first amplified by RT-PCR with HTBI primers. Each CDR3 protein is one row after TCRdb ran MiXCR on the multiplex PCR reads. The top ten clones hold 42% of a sample with fewer than 110,000 distinct CDR3 sequences, approximately 15% of them seen once. The sample consisted of blood. The receptors originated from a woman aged 45-59 years with Graves' hyperthyroidism.

The sample holds many counts of this clonotype. The gene calls are TRBV7-8 and TRBJ2-5, with TRBD2 matching 8 bases. The CDR3 runs to 14 residues. J was trimmed by 3 bases and V by 6 bases; bases with no gene match: 6. Looked up from germline, CDR1 is SGHVS and CDR2 is FQNEAQ. The DNA for the CDR3 is TGTGCCAGCAGATCGACTAGCGCAAAAGAGACCCAGTACTTC. This translates into CASRSTSAKETQYF.

This clonotype was seen at least ten times. V and J are TRBV5-1 and TRBJ2-1; 11 bases map to TRBD1. The CDR3 loop spans 15 amino acids. Germline assignment: CDR1 SGHRS and CDR2 YFSETQ. Germline trimming cut 4 bases from V and 6 bases from J; bases unmatched to any gene: 6. CDR3 bases: TGCGCCAGCAGCGTCGGGACAGGGGGAGGCAATGAGCAGTTCTTC. Protein product: CASSVGTGGGNEQFF.

This sequence joins TRBV30 and TRBJ1-1; D unresolved. The germline V and J ends were trimmed by 0 bases and 4 bases, with 9 bases remaining between them. Germline V gene sequence: CDR1 GTSNPN, CDR2 SVGIG (reference sequence). CDR3 size: 13 residues. CDR3 loop: CAWSVDGSTEAFF. DNA for the CDR3: TGTGCCTGGAGTGTGGACGGGAGCACTGAAGCTTTCTTT.

This clonotype was seen ten or more times. The J gene is TRBJ2-1, the V gene TRBV3-1; 7 bases map to TRBD2. This CDR3 has 19 amino acids. V shed 4 bases and J 2 bases; nucleotides not matched to a gene: 17. Germline CDR1 is LGHDT and CDR2 is YNNKEL (reference sequence). The CDR3 bases are TGTGCCAGCAGCCGGACACCTAGGGGCGGGAGCGGGACCTACAATGAGCAGTTCTTC. Its protein is CASSRTPRGGSGTYNEQFF.

This clonotype showed up many times. The rearrangement links TRBV29-1 to TRBJ2-3; D remains ambiguous. The germline CDR1 and CDR2 sequences are SQVTM and ANQGSEA. The CDR3 loop spans 11 amino acids. The V end was cut by 7 bases, the J end by 3 bases, with 8 bases between. DNA for the CDR3: TGCAGCGCCCCCGTGACAGATACGCAGTATTTT. It specifies CSAPVTDTQYF.

This clonotype was recorded many times. The chain joins TRBV29-1 to TRBJ2-3; 9 nucleotides agree with TRBD1. CDR1 is SQVTM, CDR2 ANQGSEA, per germline. This CDR3 comprises 12 residues. The V gene end was trimmed by 6 bases and the J gene end by 5 bases; junction bases not matched to a gene: 3. CDR3 coding DNA: TGCAGCGTGACAGGGGGTCAAGATACGCAGTATTTT. Protein: CSVTGGQDTQYF.

This clonotype has ten or more counts. The chain joins TRBV10-3 to TRBJ2-7; 7 positions agree with TRBD2. J gave up 6 bases and V 6 bases, and 5 bases lay outside the gene matches. CDR1 is ENHRY and CDR2 is SYGVKD in the germline V gene. The CDR3 totals 12 residues. The CDR3 loop reads CAIRGEGSEQYV. As DNA, the CDR3 is TGTGCCATCAGAGGGGAGGGGAGCGAGCAGTACGTC.

The table lists this clonotype with many counts. V gene TRBV11-1 combines with J gene TRBJ1-1, with D unresolved. The CDR3 length is 12 residues. Trimming removed 5 bases at V and 8 bases at J, with 12 bases between. Germline V gene data show CDR1 as SGHAT and CDR2 as FQDESV (reference sequence). Here the CDR3 DNA reads TGTGCCAGCAGCCCACCCGACTTGGAAGCTTTCTTT. Protein sequence: CASSPPDLEAFF.

This clonotype was seen repeatedly, ten times or more. The chain is built from TRBV5-1 and TRBJ2-3, with a weak D call TRBD2 (6 bases). The germline V gene has CDR1 SGHRS and CDR2 YFSETQ. The CDR3 is 17 residues long. Trimming took 2 bases from V and 3 from J, leaving 19 bases between them. CDR3 in amino acids: CASSFGFGGANTDTQYF. CDR3 coding DNA: TGCGCCAGCAGCTTTGGTTTCGGCGGGGCCAATACAGATACGCAGTATTTT.

This clonotype was found many times. The gene calls are TRBV10-3 and TRBJ1-4; D is undetermined. Germline-derived CDR1 and CDR2 are ENHRY and SYGVKD. The V gene lost 2 bases and the J gene lost 7 bases, with 5 bases spanning the gap. CDR3 length equals 12 residues. CDR3 sequence: CAISEPGEKLFF. CDR3 bases: TGTGCCATCAGTGAGCCTGGTGAAAAACTGTTTTTT.

This clonotype was detected many times. The genes are TRBV13 and TRBJ2-1; no reliable D call. Germline V gene sequence: CDR1 PRHDT, CDR2 FYEKMQ (reference sequence). The CDR3 sequence is 15 residues long. Trimming stripped 0 bases from V and 6 bases from J, with 12 bases between. The CDR3 DNA sequence: TGTGCCAGCAGCTTAGGAGGGTTTGGACGCAATGAGCAGTTCTTC. Amino acid sequence: CASSLGGFGRNEQFF.

This clonotype was seen ten or more times. The chain couples TRBV7-3 to TRBJ2-4, with 9 bases fitting TRBD2. V shed 5 bases, J shed 8 bases, and the junction held 7 bases outside the gene matches. Per germline, CDR1 SGHTA and CDR2 FQGTGA. The CDR3 contains 14 residues. CDR3 DNA sequence: TGTGCCAGCAGCGCCAGCGGGGGGCCGGACATTCAGTACTTC. Translation: CASSASGGPDIQYF. The full variable domain, rest sourced from reference TRBV7-3 and TRBJ2-4, is GAGVSQTPSNKVTEKGKYVELRCDPISGHTALYWYRQSLGQGPEFLIYFQGTGAADDSGLPNDRFFAVRPEGSVSTLKIQRTERGDSAVYLCASSASGGPDIQYFGAGTRLSVL.

Many counts were recorded for this clonotype. A much more abundant neighbour one base away suggests this may be a read error. The chain joins TRBV30 to TRBJ2-1; possibly TRBD1 for D (5 bases). This CDR3 has 15 residues. Germline loops: CDR1 GTSNPN, CDR2 SVGIG (reference sequence). This CDR3 reads CARSGASSSYNEQFF. DNA for the CDR3: TGTGCCCGGAGTGGGGCATCGAGCTCCTACAATGAGCAGTTCTTC.

The gene calls are TRBV30 and TRBJ1-4; D is possibly TRBD1 (6 bases). V lost 3 bases and J lost 12, with 14 bases in between. The germline V gene encodes CDR1 GTSNPN and CDR2 SVGIG (reference sequence). The CDR3 loop spans 12 amino acids. Here the CDR3 DNA reads TGTGCCTGGAGGGACAGCGCCCGGGAACTGTTTTTT. This encodes CAWRDSARELFF.

This clonotype was seen many times. This sequence joins TRBV20-1 and TRBJ1-6, with D possibly being TRBD1 (5 bases). From germline, CDR1 is DFQATT and CDR2 SNEGSKA (reference sequence). This CDR3 comprises 13 residues. Trimming took off 4 bases at V and 13 bases at J, with 17 bases between the two ends. The DNA of the CDR3 is TGCAGTGCTACCGGGACGGCTGACTCCCCCCTCCACTTT. Translated, it gives CSATGTADSPLHF.

This clonotype came up many times. This chain uses TRBV3-1 with TRBJ2-7; no definite D call. CDR1 is LGHDT, CDR2 YNNKEL, per germline (reference sequence). The CDR3 totals 14 residues. The V and J ends lost 0 bases and 2 bases respectively, with 8 bases between them. The CDR3: CASSQEPVTYEQYF. The CDR3 DNA sequence: TGTGCCAGCAGCCAAGAACCCGTCACCTACGAGCAGTACTTC.

This clonotype was observed at least ten times. V usage is TRBV19 and J usage is TRBJ2-1; D gene unclear. Germline V lookup: CDR1 LNHDA, CDR2 SQIVND (reference sequence). The CDR3 length is 14 residues. Trimming took 7 bases from V and 5 from J, leaving 15 bases between them. Here the CDR3 DNA reads TGTGCCAGTAATAGCCTACGGACCAACAATGAGCAGTTCTTC. Protein sequence: CASNSLRTNNEQFF. The entire variable domain, with the rest obtained from reference TRBV19 and TRBJ2-1, is as follows: DGGITQSPKYLFRKEGQNVTLSCEQNLNHDAMYWYRQDPGQGLRLIYYSQIVNDFQKGDIAEGYSVSREKKESFPLTVTSAQKNPTAFYLCASNSLRTNNEQFFGPGTRLTVL.

This clonotype was seen repeatedly, ten times or more. V and J are TRBV6-5 and TRBJ1-1, with D tentatively TRBD1 (6 bases). This CDR3 comprises 15 residues. Germline-derived CDR1 and CDR2 are MNHEY and SVGAGI. V gave up 4 bases and J gave up 5 bases, with 17 bases separating them. CDR3 amino acids: CASSSHTGGWTEAFF. CDR3 DNA sequence: TGTGCCAGCAGTTCCCATACGGGGGGCTGGACTGAAGCTTTCTTT.

This clonotype was observed at least ten times. The chain employs TRBV11-2 and TRBJ2-1; 10 bases align to TRBD2. Unmatched junction bases numbered 10, after V lost 1 base and J lost 10 bases. The CDR3 loop spans 16 amino acids. Germline V CDR1 and CDR2: SGHAT, FQNNGV. DNA of the CDR3: TGTGCCAGCAGCTTAGTTGGGACTAGCGCTCAGAGGGAGCAGTTCTTC. It yields the protein CASSLVGTSAQREQFF.

At least ten counts were recorded for this clonotype. The chain recombines TRBV28 with TRBJ2-3; tentative D call: TRBD2 (5 bases). Germline values: CDR1 MDHEN, CDR2 SYDVKM. V was trimmed by 6 bases and J by 2 bases, leaving 18 bases between them. The CDR3 loop spans 16 amino acids. The CDR3 DNA is TGTGCCAGCAGCTCACCTGGAGGATCAGACACAGATACGCAGTATTTT. This codes for CASSSPGGSDTDTQYF. Full variable domain (remainder filled in from reference TRBV28 and TRBJ2-3): DVKVTQSSRYLVKRTGEKVFLECVQDMDHENMFWYRQDPGLGLRLIYFSYDVKMKEKGDIPEGYSVSREKKERFSLILESASTNQTSMYLCASSSPGGSDTDTQYFGPGTRLTVL.

This clonotype was seen ten or more times. The rearrangement links TRBV12-3 or TRBV12-4 to TRBJ1-5; D is unresolved. V shed 5 bases and J shed 1 base, with 15 bases lying between them. The CDR3 spans 16 residues. The CDR3 nucleotides are TGTGCCAGCAGTGAAAGTAAGAGTGGGAGCAATCAGCCCCAGCATTTT. Protein sequence: CASSESKSGSNQPQHF.

This clonotype was detected ten times or more. This chain uses TRBV6-2 or TRBV6-3 with TRBJ2-1; D is undetermined. The V end was cut by 5 bases, the J end by 6 bases, with 17 bases between. CDR3 size: 15 residues. Germline V lookup: CDR1 MNHEY, CDR2 SVGEGT. This CDR3 reads CASSDGRRPFNEQFF. CDR3 DNA: TGTGCCAGCAGTGACGGACGGAGACCCTTCAATGAGCAGTTCTTC.

Points on this clonotype: Mismatch with germline at one junction end may stem from a read error. The chain links TRBV20-1 to TRBJ2-1, with 9 bases matching TRBD2. Germline values: CDR1 DFQATT, CDR2 SNEGSKA (reference sequence). CDR3 size: 15 residues. CDR3 coding DNA: TGCAGTGCTGGAGATATGCGGGAGGGGGGGGGTGAGCAGTTCTTC. This encodes CSAGDMREGGGEQFF.

In its sample, this clonotype was seen many times. The chain recombines TRBV11-2 with TRBJ1-2; possible D gene TRBD1, 6 bases. V lost 5 bases and J 4 bases, leaving 20 bases between the germline ends. The germline gives CDR1 SGHAT, CDR2 FQNNGV. The CDR3 has 16 amino acids. The CDR3 coding sequence is TGTGCCAGCAGCCCCCTCAGTTCCAGGGGAAGCTATGGCTACACCTTC. Encoded protein: CASSPLSSRGSYGYTF.